This T cell receptor (beta chain) was identified in a study of blood T cell repertoires in COVID-19. Looking at the study overall: The United States, Italy and Spain were the sources of the acute and convalescent COVID-19 samples. Sample material is recorded as cDNA or gDNA derived from T cells, B-cell-depleted T cells, or PBMCs.

This CDR3 is built from 17 residues. The V gene's germline CDR1 is SGHVS and CDR2 FQNEAQ. V shed 5 bases and J 0 bases; nucleotides not matched to a gene: 8. In the authors' workflow: Amplification of reference gene primers provided the estimated nucleated cell counts. Some clones are missing from TCRdb's copy, which holds only in-frame ones; the method was immunoSEQ multiplex PCR. The V and J calls and clone size are taken from that table; D and trimming were inferred from the DNA. Among 140,000 to 150,000 clones listed, around 90% were seen once. The receptor was derived from a woman in her forties or fifties with acute or convalescent COVID-19. Sequences were obtained from peripheral blood. The chain has TRBV7-8 and TRBJ1-5; 9 nucleotides agree with TRBD1. CDR3 sequence (DNA): TGTGCCAGCAGCCCAGGGACAGGGAGTTATAGCAATCAGCCCCAGCATTTT. It codes for CASSPGTGSYSNQPQHF.